Shown below are 30 T cell receptor gamma chains from a single sample sequenced in a study of gamma delta lymphoproliferative disorders and STAT genes. The receptor sequences were amplified from genomic DNA of peripheral blood mononuclear cells. TCRdb reanalysed the multiplex PCR reads via CATT. Seen here are several thousand gamma-chain clones, approximately 6.5% observed once, and the top ten hold around 37%. Sequenced: blood. Source of these receptors: a human donor in good health.

This clone is medium-sized (0.01 to 0.1%) within its sample. V usage is TRGV3 and J usage is TRGJ1 or TRGJ2. The J gene comes from matching the DNA to germline here; TCRdb lacks it. The CDR3 is made up of 14 amino acids. Germline V gene data show CDR1 as VTNTFY and CDR2 as YDVSTARD (reference sequence). Germline trimming cut 4 bases from V and 0 bases from J; bases unmatched to any gene: 6. In nucleotides, the CDR3 is TGTGCCACCTGGGATCTCCGGAATTATTATAAGAAACTCTTT. This sequence encodes CATWDLRNYYKKLF.

By sample fraction, this clone is medium-sized. The V segment is TRGV10, and no J call was made. TRGV10 is classed as an ORF, of uncertain function. This CDR3 region has 11 residues. The CDR3 DNA reads TGTGCTGCGTGGGATTTGATGTACTCGGTCTTT. This translates into CAAWDLMYSVF.

This clone has a count of ten or more. The chain combines TRGV8 with TRGJ1 or TRGJ2. No J gene was available from TCRdb, and it was assigned here by a germline match of the DNA. The germline V gene encodes CDR1 VENAVY and CDR2 YDSYNSRV. V trimming: 3 bases; J trimming: 5 bases; junction bases outside the gene matches: 7. The CDR3 is 13 amino acids. CDR3 sequence reads: CATWDLKNYKKLF. The CDR3 region has the DNA TGTGCCACCTGGGATTTAAAGAATTATAAGAAACTCTTT.

This clone counts as medium-sized. V is TRGV10 and J is TRGJP1. The J gene was missing in TCRdb and was found by matching the end of the DNA to germline. TRGV10 is an ORF, with its function uncertain. This CDR3 region has 17 residues. Unmatched junction bases numbered 14, after V lost 8 bases and J lost 1 base. This CDR3 is CAAWDILGGTTGWFKIF. CDR3 DNA sequence: TGTGCTGCGTGGGACATCTTAGGGGGTACCACTGGTTGGTTCAAGATATTT.

In its sample, this clone ranks as medium-sized (0.01 to 0.1%). The chain employs TRGV4 and TRGJ1 or TRGJ2. Matching the DNA to germline supplied the J gene, which TCRdb does not give. The J segment lost 3 bases and the V segment lost 3 bases, leaving 5 bases of the junction unmatched. Germline lookup yields CDR1 EGSTGY and CDR2 YDSYTSSV. The CDR3 spans 13 residues. In DNA form, the CDR3 reads TGTGCCACCTGGGATACAACTTATTATAAGAAACTCTTT. As protein: CATWDTTYYKKLF.

Sample share makes this clone medium-sized. This chain uses TRGV2 with TRGJP2. The J gene was missing in TCRdb and was found by matching the end of the DNA to germline. CDR1 and CDR2 (germline): EGSNGY, YDSYNSKV. This CDR3 region has 19 residues. V shed 0 bases, J shed 5 bases, and the junction held 18 bases outside the gene matches. CDR3 DNA sequence: TGTGCCACCTGGGACGGGCCGTCAAGATGTGTAGGGAGTGATTGGATCAAGACGTTT. Protein: CATWDGPSRCVGSDWIKTF.

This clone turned up a few times. The J gene was not called, though the V gene is TRGV2. This CDR3 is 9 amino acids long. Germline-derived CDR1 and CDR2 are EGSNGY and YDSYNSKV. This chain's CDR3 is CATWDYGLF. CDR3 bases: TGTGCCACCTGGGACTACGGTCTCTTT.

This chain joins TRGV10 and TRGJP1. The J gene, missing from TCRdb, was assigned here through DNA to germline matching. TRGV10 is an open reading frame whose function is uncertain. V lost 8 bases, J lost 0 bases, and 13 bases stayed unmatched. CDR3 length equals 17 residues. This chain's CDR3 is CAAWVPLLNTTGWFKIF. The CDR3 DNA reads TGTGCTGCGTGGGTACCCTTGCTCAATACCACTGGTTGGTTCAAGATATTT.

This clone is categorized as medium-sized (0.01 to 0.1%). This same CDR3 is encoded by further DNA sequences in the sample. The CDR3: CATWDGPNYYKKLF. CDR3 in DNA: TGTGCCACCTGGGACGGTCCGAATTATTATAAGAAACTCTTT. This rearrangement joins TRGV2 to TRGJ1 or TRGJ2. The J gene was missing in TCRdb and was found by matching the end of the DNA to germline. The germline V gene has CDR1 EGSNGY and CDR2 YDSYNSKV. V lost 1 base and J lost 0; bases outside the gene matches: 3. The length of the CDR3 is 14 residues.

This clone appeared many times. This sequence joins TRGV4 and TRGJP1. In the absence of a J gene in TCRdb, the DNA was matched to germline to assign it here. The CDR3 runs to 16 residues. Losses at the gene ends were 5 bases for V and 4 bases for J; bases not matched to a gene: 13. Germline V lookup: CDR1 EGSTGY, CDR2 YDSYTSSV. In DNA, the CDR3 is TGTGCCACCTGGGGGATGAGAGGGGACACTGGTTGGTTCAAGATATTT. Translated, it gives CATWGMRGDTGWFKIF.

This clone is medium-sized by share. The same CDR3 arises from other DNA sequences in this sample as well. The V gene is TRGV2, the J gene TRGJ1 or TRGJ2. Since TCRdb gives no J gene, matching the DNA to germline was used here to assign it. This CDR3 region has 14 residues. In germline, CDR1 is EGSNGY, CDR2 YDSYNSKV. With V trimmed by 0 bases and J by 2 bases, 4 bases remained unmatched. The CDR3 DNA is TGTGCCACCTGGGACGGGCCACATTATTATAAGAAACTCTTT. Translating it yields CATWDGPHYYKKLF.

By sample fraction, this clone is medium-sized. The chain links TRGV2 to TRGJ1 or TRGJ2. In the absence of a J gene in TCRdb, the DNA was matched to germline to assign it here. The CDR3 has 15 amino acids. Germline V CDR1 and CDR2: EGSNGY, YDSYNSKV. With 8 bases clipped from V and 3 bases from J, the junction kept 16 bases outside the gene matches. The CDR3 loop is CATSHQNYSYYKKLF. Written as DNA, the CDR3 is TGTGCCACCTCCCACCAGAATTACTCTTATTATAAGAAACTCTTT.

This clone is medium-sized. The CDR3 loop reads CAAGGPYYKKLF. The CDR3 DNA follows: TGTGCTGCGGGGGGACCTTATTATAAGAAACTCTTT. The chain uses TRGV10 and TRGJ1 or TRGJ2. Here the J gene came from matching the DNA to germline, since TCRdb omits it. TRGV10 is reported as an ORF; its role is uncertain. With 11 bases clipped from V and 3 bases from J, the junction kept 8 bases outside the gene matches. The CDR3 totals 12 residues.

This clone was detected ten times or more. CDR3 DNA: TGTGCCACCTGGGACAGGCCGGGTAGTGATTGGATCAAGACGTTT. Its translation is CATWDRPGSDWIKTF. This chain joins TRGV5 and TRGJP2. TCRdb carries no J gene annotation; the J gene was assigned here by matching the DNA with germline. V trimming: 0 bases; J trimming: 3 bases; junction bases outside the gene matches: 4. The length of the CDR3 is 15 residues. CDR1 is VINAFY and CDR2 is YDVSNSKD in the germline V gene.

By its share, this clone is medium-sized (0.01 to 0.1%). The same CDR3 arises from other DNA sequences in this sample as well. The genes are TRGV2 and TRGJ1 or TRGJ2. The J gene, left out of TCRdb, was set here by checking the DNA against germline. Trimming at V came to 0 bases and at J to 0 bases, leaving 2 bases not matched to a gene. The CDR3 has 14 residues. Germline V lookup: CDR1 EGSNGY, CDR2 YDSYNSKV. CDR3 region: CATWDGRNYYKKLF. DNA of the CDR3: TGTGCCACCTGGGACGGGCGGAATTATTATAAGAAACTCTTT.

Judged by abundance, this clone is medium-sized. This sequence is one base from a far larger clone and is likely a read error. It is unclear where the CDR3 begins or ends on the DNA, so no DNA is shown, and the CDR3 is as TCRdb lists it. The identical CDR3 is also encoded by other nucleotide sequences in the sample. The V gene is TRGV11, but the J gene lacks a call. TRGV11 belongs to the ORF category, with a function that is uncertain. Termini included, the CDR3 measures 17 amino acids. CDR3 in amino acids: CTTVPVRSSQGGFKKLF.

By sample fraction, this clone is medium-sized (0.01 to 0.1%). Here the CDR3 reads CATWDRTYYKKLF. CDR3 DNA sequence: TGTGCCACCTGGGATAGGACTTATTATAAGAAACTCTTT. V usage is TRGV8 and J usage is TRGJ1 or TRGJ2. The J gene was missing in TCRdb and was found by matching the end of the DNA to germline. Trimming cost V 0 bases and J 3 bases; bases outside gene matches: 2. Per the germline V gene, CDR1 is VENAVY and CDR2 is YDSYNSRV. The CDR3 totals 13 residues.

The table lists this clone with many counts. The sample carries other DNA sequences with the same CDR3. The V call is TRGV2, the J call TRGJ1 or TRGJ2. The J gene, missing from TCRdb, was assigned here through DNA to germline matching. This CDR3 has 13 residues. Trimming cost V 0 bases and J 6 bases; bases outside gene matches: 5. Per the germline V gene, CDR1 is EGSNGY and CDR2 is YDSYNSKV. Here the CDR3 reads CATWDGPSYKKLF. The CDR3, as DNA: TGTGCCACCTGGGACGGGCCAAGTTATAAGAAACTCTTT.

This clone was recorded at least ten times. The CDR3 protein is CATWDKVDTTGWFKIF. CDR3 coding DNA: TGTGCCACCTGGGATAAGGTGGATACCACTGGTTGGTTCAAGATATTT. This chain connects TRGV8 to TRGJP1. TCRdb leaves out the J gene; it was filled in here by matching the DNA to germline. Germline lookup yields CDR1 VENAVY and CDR2 YDSYNSRV. The CDR3 runs 16 residues. J lost 0 bases, V lost 2 bases, and 6 bases had no gene match.

By sample fraction, this clone is medium-sized. The V call is TRGV10, the J call TRGJP1. TCRdb records no J gene; here it was assigned by comparing the DNA to germline. TRGV10 is an open reading frame, and its role is uncertain. CDR3 length: 14 residues. Germline trimming cut 8 bases from V and 4 bases from J; bases unmatched to any gene: 8. The DNA for the CDR3 is TGTGCTGCGTGGGATTTGCTCACTGGTTGGTTCAAGATATTT. As protein: CAAWDLLTGWFKIF.

This clone is judged medium-sized. The genes are TRGV8 and TRGJP2. The J gene, absent from TCRdb, was called here by matching the DNA to germline. Germline assignment: CDR1 VENAVY and CDR2 YDSYNSRV. J gave up 3 bases and V 4 bases, and 2 bases lay outside the gene matches. The CDR3 consists of 13 residues. Written as DNA, the CDR3 is TGTGCCACCTGGGAGGGTAGTGATTGGATCAAGACGTTT. Translation: CATWEGSDWIKTF.

By frequency in the sample, this clone is medium-sized. V and J are TRGV8 and TRGJ1 or TRGJ2. TCRdb carries no J gene annotation; the J gene was assigned here by matching the DNA with germline. The V gene end was trimmed by 3 bases and the J gene end by 3 bases; junction bases not matched to a gene: 2. The CDR3 consists of 12 residues. Germline-derived CDR1 and CDR2 are VENAVY and YDSYNSRV. The CDR3 loop is CATWDLYYKKLF. The CDR3 nucleotides read TGTGCCACCTGGGATCTTTATTATAAGAAACTCTTT.

To note about this clone: No DNA is shown, since the ends of the CDR3 on it are uncertain; the CDR3 is the one TCRdb lists. The V gene corresponds to TRGV11; no J gene was called. TRGV11 is recorded as an ORF, its role being uncertain. With termini counted, the CDR3 has 17 amino acids. The CDR3 reads CTTVPAGSNTTDWFKIF.

This clone was counted a few times. V is TRGV2 and J is TRGJP2. TCRdb lists no J gene, so it was determined here by aligning the DNA to germline. Looked up from germline, CDR1 is EGSNGY and CDR2 is YDSYNSKV. This CDR3 has 12 amino acids. V lost 5 bases to trimming and J lost 5 bases; unmatched junction nucleotides: 2. CDR3 amino acids: CATWASDWIKTF. The CDR3, as DNA: TGTGCCACCTGGGCCAGTGATTGGATCAAGACGTTT.

This clone was seen many times. This sample also contains other DNA sequences that code for the same CDR3. V is TRGV9 and J is TRGJ1 or TRGJ2. TCRdb carries no J gene annotation; the J gene was assigned here by matching the DNA with germline. The V gene end was trimmed by 4 bases and the J gene end by 4 bases; junction bases not matched to a gene: 1. There are 11 residues in the CDR3. In germline, CDR1 is GITISATS, CDR2 ISYDGTV (reference sequence). DNA for the CDR3: TGTGCCTTGTGGGAATATTATAAGAAACTCTTT. Translation: CALWEYYKKLF.

The table lists this clone with many counts. The V and J genes are TRGV10 and TRGJ1 or TRGJ2. Since TCRdb gives no J gene, matching the DNA to germline was used here to assign it. TRGV10 is an ORF, with its function uncertain. The CDR3 spans 14 residues. After removal of 8 bases from V and 2 bases from J, the junction contained 10 bases not matched to a gene. Here the CDR3 reads CAAWDFPHYYKKLF. CDR3 DNA sequence: TGTGCTGCGTGGGATTTCCCCCATTATTATAAGAAACTCTTT.

This clone was picked up a small number of times. The J gene is TRGJP1, the V gene TRGV9. The J gene was not available in TCRdb and was assigned here by matching the DNA to germline segments. The CDR3 runs 14 residues. The germline V gene has CDR1 GITISATS and CDR2 ISYDGTV (reference sequence). V trimming: 2 bases; J trimming: 0 bases; junction bases outside the gene matches: 0. The CDR3 spells CALWEDTTGWFKIF. CDR3 in DNA: TGTGCCTTGTGGGAGGATACCACTGGTTGGTTCAAGATATTT.

This clone is medium-sized in the sample. The chain carries TRGV8 and TRGJ1 or TRGJ2. The J gene was missing in TCRdb and was found by matching the end of the DNA to germline. Germline V gene sequence: CDR1 VENAVY, CDR2 YDSYNSRV. The CDR3 loop spans 13 amino acids. Trimming at V came to 4 bases and at J to 3 bases, leaving 6 bases not matched to a gene. The CDR3 region is CATWETPYYKKLF. The CDR3 DNA sequence: TGTGCCACCTGGGAGACCCCTTATTATAAGAAACTCTTT.

There are many counts of this clone. The chain recombines TRGV4 with TRGJ1 or TRGJ2. No J segment appears in TCRdb, so it was assigned here by matching the sequence to germline. CDR1 and CDR2 (germline): EGSTGY, YDSYTSSV. The CDR3 runs to 10 residues. V gave up 4 bases and J gave up 11 bases; unmatched junction bases: 5. The CDR3 sequence is CATWEDEKLF. The CDR3 DNA is TGTGCCACCTGGGAGGACGAGAAACTCTTT.

At least ten counts were recorded for this clone. V gene TRGV3 combines with J gene TRGJ1 or TRGJ2. TCRdb leaves out the J gene; it was filled in here by matching the DNA to germline. V gave up 3 bases and J gave up 8 bases; unmatched junction bases: 13. This CDR3 contains 14 residues. Germline CDR1 VTNTFY, CDR2 YDVSTARD (reference sequence). Written as DNA, the CDR3 is TGTGCCACCTGGGACGGACGTCGAGGCGATAAGAAACTCTTT. This translates into CATWDGRRGDKKLF.